Listed below are T cell receptor beta chains from one sample, sequenced in a study of identifying expanded T cells in peripheral blood. Profiled with immunoSEQ multiplex PCR; TCRdb holds only in-frame clones, not every one. The sample holds about 78,000 clones, 84% seen once. Sequences were obtained from blood. Source of these receptors: a person aged 18-69 years in good health. The CDR3 runs from the conserved cysteine through the conserved F or W.

CDR3aa,v_gene
CASSFGGGTNYGYTF,TRBV7-2
CASSLVGSVIMDQPQHF,TRBV28
CASSPQGIIGYTF,TRBV6-5
CASSQVRSGEQYF,TRBV14
CASSFLDTEAFF,TRBV28
CASSQTGDGDQPQHF,TRBV28
CASSPLSDRSYGYTF,TRBV28
CASNREQGNTEAFF,TRBV2
CASSDSTGRFQPQHF,TRBV6-4
CAISETGLAGATMGTQYF,TRBV10-3
CASSYRTGDQPQHF,TRBV7-8
CASSLDRGNGELFF,TRBV11-3
CASKSGASTEAFF,TRBV2
CASSLDSLETQYF,TRBV5-4
CASSVVAAGRGTGANVLTF,TRBV9
CAWSRDGNEKLFF,TRBV30
CAISLSSGDTQYF,TRBV10-3
CASSLNGGTDLGGYTF,TRBV7-3
CASRGPAGNEQFF,TRBV6-5
CASASTSGHIYEQYF,TRBV4-1
CASSLGSDEAFF,TRBV7-9
CASLKGLAGMTGELFF,TRBV7-2
CATSEYRGQETQYF,TRBV25-1
CASSSNRDSKSYEQYF,TRBV7-9
CASYPGQGIYEQYF,TRBV28
CASSEGLEETQYF,TRBV9
CASSQDMAASLTDTQYF,TRBV4-2
CASSFRTSGVGDYF,TRBV11-2
CASSDRVGTDTQYF,TRBV9
CAIRTTGGGYDGYTF,TRBV10-3
CASRRDRLMTNEQFF,TRBV2
CSAGDPYEQYF,TRBV20-1
CASSQDGRNTEAFF,TRBV5-1
CASKDLAGLSYEQYF,TRBV27
CASSETRGFNEKLFF,TRBV2
CASSSTGVAKNIQYF,TRBV27